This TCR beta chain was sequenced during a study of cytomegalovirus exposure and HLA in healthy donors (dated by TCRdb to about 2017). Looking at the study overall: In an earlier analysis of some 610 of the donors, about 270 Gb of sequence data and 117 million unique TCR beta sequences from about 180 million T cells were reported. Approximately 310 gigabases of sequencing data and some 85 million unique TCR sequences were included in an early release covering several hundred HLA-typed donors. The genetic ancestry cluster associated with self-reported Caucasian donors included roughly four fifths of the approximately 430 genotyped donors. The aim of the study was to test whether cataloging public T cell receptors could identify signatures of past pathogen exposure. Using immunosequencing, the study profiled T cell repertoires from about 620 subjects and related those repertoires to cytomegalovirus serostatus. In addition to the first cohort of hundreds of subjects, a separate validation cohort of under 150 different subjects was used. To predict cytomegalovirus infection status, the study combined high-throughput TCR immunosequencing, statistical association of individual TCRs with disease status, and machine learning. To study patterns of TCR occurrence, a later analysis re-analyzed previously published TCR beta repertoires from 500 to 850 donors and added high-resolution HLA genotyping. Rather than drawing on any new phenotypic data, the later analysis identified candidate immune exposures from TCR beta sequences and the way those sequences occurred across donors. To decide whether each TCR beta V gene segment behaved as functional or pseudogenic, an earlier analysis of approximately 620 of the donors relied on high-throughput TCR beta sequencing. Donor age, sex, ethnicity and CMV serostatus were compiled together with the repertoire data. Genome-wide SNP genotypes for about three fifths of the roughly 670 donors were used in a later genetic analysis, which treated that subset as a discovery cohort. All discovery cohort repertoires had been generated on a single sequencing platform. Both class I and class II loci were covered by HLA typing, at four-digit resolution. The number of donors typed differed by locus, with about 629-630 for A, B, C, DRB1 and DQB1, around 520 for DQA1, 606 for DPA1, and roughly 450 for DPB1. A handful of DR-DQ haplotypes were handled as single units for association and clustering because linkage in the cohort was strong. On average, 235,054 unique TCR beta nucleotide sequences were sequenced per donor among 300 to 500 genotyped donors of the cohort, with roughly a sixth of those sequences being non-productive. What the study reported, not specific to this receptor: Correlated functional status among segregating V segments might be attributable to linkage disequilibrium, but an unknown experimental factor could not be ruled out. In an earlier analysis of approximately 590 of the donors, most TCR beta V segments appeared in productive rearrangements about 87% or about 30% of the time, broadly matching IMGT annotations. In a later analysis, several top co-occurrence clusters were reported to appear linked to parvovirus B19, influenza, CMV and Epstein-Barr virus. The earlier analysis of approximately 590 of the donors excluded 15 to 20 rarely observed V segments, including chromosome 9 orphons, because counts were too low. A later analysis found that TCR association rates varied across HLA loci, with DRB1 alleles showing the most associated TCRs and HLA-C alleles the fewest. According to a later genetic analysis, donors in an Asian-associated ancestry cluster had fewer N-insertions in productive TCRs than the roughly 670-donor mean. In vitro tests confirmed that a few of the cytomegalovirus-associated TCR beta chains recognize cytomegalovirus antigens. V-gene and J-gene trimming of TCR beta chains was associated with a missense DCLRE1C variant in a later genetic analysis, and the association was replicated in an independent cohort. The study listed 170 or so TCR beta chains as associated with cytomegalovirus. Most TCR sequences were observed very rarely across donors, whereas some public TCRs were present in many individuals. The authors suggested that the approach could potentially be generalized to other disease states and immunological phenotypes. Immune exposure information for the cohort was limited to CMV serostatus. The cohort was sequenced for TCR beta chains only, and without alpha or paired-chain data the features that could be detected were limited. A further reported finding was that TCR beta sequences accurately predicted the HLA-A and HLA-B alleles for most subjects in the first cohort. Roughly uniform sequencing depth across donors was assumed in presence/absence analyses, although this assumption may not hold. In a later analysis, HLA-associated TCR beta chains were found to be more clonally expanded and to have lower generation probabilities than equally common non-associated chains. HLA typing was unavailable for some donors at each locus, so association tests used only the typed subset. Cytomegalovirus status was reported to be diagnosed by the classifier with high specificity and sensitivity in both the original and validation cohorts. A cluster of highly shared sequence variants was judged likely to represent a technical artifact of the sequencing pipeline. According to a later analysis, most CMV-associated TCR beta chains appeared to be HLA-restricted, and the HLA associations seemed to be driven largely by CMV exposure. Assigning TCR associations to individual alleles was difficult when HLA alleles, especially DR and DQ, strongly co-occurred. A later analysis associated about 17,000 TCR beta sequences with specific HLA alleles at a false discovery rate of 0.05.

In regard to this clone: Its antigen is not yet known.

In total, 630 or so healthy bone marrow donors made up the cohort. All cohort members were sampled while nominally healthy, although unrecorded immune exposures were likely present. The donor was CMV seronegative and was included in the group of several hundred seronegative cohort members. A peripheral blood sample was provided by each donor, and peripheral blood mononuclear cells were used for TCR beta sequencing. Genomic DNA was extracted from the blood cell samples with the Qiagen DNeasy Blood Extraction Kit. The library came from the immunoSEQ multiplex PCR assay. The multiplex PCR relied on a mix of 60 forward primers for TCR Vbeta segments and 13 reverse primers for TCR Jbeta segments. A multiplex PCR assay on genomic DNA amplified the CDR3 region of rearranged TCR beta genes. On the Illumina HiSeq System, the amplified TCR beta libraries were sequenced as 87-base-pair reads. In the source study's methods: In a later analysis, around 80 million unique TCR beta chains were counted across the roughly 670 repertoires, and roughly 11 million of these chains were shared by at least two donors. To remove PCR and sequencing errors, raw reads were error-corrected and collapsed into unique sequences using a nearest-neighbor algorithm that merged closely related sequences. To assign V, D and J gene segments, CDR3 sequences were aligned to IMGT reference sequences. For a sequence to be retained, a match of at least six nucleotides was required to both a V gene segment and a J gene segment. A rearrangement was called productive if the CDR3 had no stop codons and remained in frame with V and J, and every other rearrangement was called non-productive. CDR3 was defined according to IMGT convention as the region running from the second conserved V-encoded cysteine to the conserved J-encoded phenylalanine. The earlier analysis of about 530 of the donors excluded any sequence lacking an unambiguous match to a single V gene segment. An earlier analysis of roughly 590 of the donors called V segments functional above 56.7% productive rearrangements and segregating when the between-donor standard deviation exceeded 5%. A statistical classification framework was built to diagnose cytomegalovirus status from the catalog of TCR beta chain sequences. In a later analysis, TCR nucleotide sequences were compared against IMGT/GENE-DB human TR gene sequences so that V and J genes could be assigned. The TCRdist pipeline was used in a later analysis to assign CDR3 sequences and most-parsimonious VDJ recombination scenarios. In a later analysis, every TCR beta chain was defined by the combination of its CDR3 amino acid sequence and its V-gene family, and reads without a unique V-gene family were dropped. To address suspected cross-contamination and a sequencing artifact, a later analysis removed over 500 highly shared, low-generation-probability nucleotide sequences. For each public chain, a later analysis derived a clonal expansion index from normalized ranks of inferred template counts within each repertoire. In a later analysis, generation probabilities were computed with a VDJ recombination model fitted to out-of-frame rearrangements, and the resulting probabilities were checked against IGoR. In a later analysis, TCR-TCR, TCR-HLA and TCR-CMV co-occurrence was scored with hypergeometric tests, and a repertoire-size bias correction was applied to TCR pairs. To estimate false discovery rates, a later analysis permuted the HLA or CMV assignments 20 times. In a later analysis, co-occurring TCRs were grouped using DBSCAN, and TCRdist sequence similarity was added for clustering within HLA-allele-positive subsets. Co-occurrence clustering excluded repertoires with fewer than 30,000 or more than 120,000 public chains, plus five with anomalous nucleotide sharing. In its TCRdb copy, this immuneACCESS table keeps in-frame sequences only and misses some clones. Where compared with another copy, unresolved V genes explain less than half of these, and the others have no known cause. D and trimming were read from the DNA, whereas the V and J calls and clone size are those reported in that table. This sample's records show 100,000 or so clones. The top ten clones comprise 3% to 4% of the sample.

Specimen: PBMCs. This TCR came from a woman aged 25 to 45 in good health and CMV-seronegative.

At the DNA level, the sequence is TGTGCCAGCAGCTTACCACAGGGGGGGAACACCGGGGAGCTGTTTTTT. This codes for CASSLPQGGNTGELFF. The chain is encoded by TRBV7-9 joined to TRBJ2-2; 8 middle bases align to TRBD1. CDR1 SEHNR and CDR2 FQNEAQ are derived from the germline V gene (reference sequence). The germline V end is reduced by 2 bases and the J end by 1 base; junction bases left unmatched: 3. Spanning cysteine to phenylalanine, the CDR3 consists of 16 amino acids. Of all the DNA, just the CDR3 is kept, 48 bases in frame from base 1. The entire variable domain, with the stretches around the CDR3 drawn from the reference TRBV7-9 and TRBJ2-2 proteins, is DTGVSQNPRHKITKRGQNVTFRCDPISEHNRLYWYRQTLGQGPEFLTYFQNEAQLEKSRLLSDRFSAERPKGSFSTLEIQRTEQGDSAMYLCASSLPQGGNTGELFFGEGSRLTVL.